The rows below give T cell receptor beta chains drawn from one sample of a study of control samples from healthy donors and cancer patients. Some clones are missing from TCRdb's copy, which holds only in-frame ones; the method was immunoSEQ multiplex PCR. The repertoire consists of 150,000 to 200,000 clones, with just over 85% occurring once and the leading ten covering approximately 1.8%. Source material: blood. Every receptor here comes from a man between 18 and 29 years old in good health. The CDR3 runs from the conserved cysteine through the conserved F or W. The D gene is left open where the match is weak. Size tells how often a clone was seen (once, few, many) or the class of an expanded clone, and some rows leave it out.

d_call	v_call	clone_size	j_call	cdr3_nt	cdr3_aa
TRBD1	TRBV5-1	-	TRBJ1-6	TGCGCCAGCAGCTTGGCGGGACAGGGACGATCACCCCTCCACTTT	CASSLAGQGRSPLHF
-	TRBV4-1	-	TRBJ1-1	TGCGCCAGCAGCCAAGACGGAAATTTGAACACTGAAGCTTTCTTT	CASSQDGNLNTEAFF
-	TRBV7-3	-	TRBJ2-2	TGTGCCAGCAGCTTGGCAGGGTCGGGGACCGGGGAGCTGTTTTTT	CASSLAGSGTGELFF
TRBD2	TRBV3-1/TRBV3-2	-	TRBJ2-5	TGTGCCAGCAGTCCGGGACTAGCGGGGGGAGGGGAGACCCAGTACTTC	CASSPGLAGGGETQYF
-	TRBV7-9	-	TRBJ1-5	TGTGCCAGCAGCTCGGACGCGTCCAATCAGCCCCAGCATTTT	CASSSDASNQPQHF
-	TRBV9	-	TRBJ1-5	TGTGCCAGCAGCATATCAGGGGCGGATCAGCCCCAGCATTTT	CASSISGADQPQHF
TRBD2	TRBV4-2	once	TRBJ2-2	TGTGCCAGCAGCCAAGTGAATAGCGGGGACACCGGGGAGCTGTTTTTT	CASSQVNSGDTGELFF
TRBD1	TRBV9	-	TRBJ2-7	TGTGCCAGCAGCGTAGGTACCGGGACAGGGGGCGAGCAGTACTTC	CASSVGTGTGGEQYF
-	TRBV15	-	TRBJ2-2	TGTGCCACCAGCGGTTGGGGTCCTTTGCCCGGGGAGCTGTTTTTT	CATSGWGPLPGELFF
TRBD2	TRBV5-4	-	TRBJ2-5	TGTGCCAGCAGCTTGCGGGCGGGAGGGGGTCTTGGGACCCAGTACTTC	CASSLRAGGGLGTQYF
-	TRBV27	few	TRBJ1-3	TGTGCCAGCAGCCCCCTGGCTGGAAACACCATATATTTT	CASSPLAGNTIYF
-	TRBV7-2	-	TRBJ2-3	TGTGCCAGCAGCGGTAGGGGAGATACGCAGTATTTT	CASSGRGDTQYF
-	TRBV12-3/TRBV12-4	-	TRBJ1-6	TGTGCCAGCAGTACGGTCGGTAATTCACCCCTCCACTTT	CASSTVGNSPLHF
TRBD2	TRBV6-1	many	TRBJ2-5	TGTGCCAGCAGTGAACTAGCGGGGGGGCAAGAGACCCAGTACTTC	CASSELAGGQETQYF
-	TRBV19	-	TRBJ1-1	TGTGCCAGTAGTTTCCCCGGACAGCACGTTGAAGCTTTCTTT	CASSFPGQHVEAFF
-	TRBV4-1	-	TRBJ1-4	TGCGCCAGCAGCCAAGGGGGGTGGGAAAAACTGTTTTTT	CASSQGGWEKLFF
TRBD1	TRBV6-5	once	TRBJ2-3	TGTGCCAGCAGTCCGCAGGGGGATAGCACAGATACGCAGTATTTT	CASSPQGDSTDTQYF
-	TRBV30	-	TRBJ2-1	TGTGCCTGGACCGAACTAATCGATGAGCAGTTCTTC	CAWTELIDEQFF
-	TRBV6-6	-	TRBJ1-5	TGTGCCAGCAGTGCAGGGGACGCTGGCTACCAGCCCCAGCATTTT	CASSAGDAGYQPQHF
TRBD2	TRBV9	-	TRBJ2-7	TGTGCCAGCAGCGTCGCGGGGGGCTCCCACGAGCAGTACTTC	CASSVAGGSHEQYF
-	TRBV6-1	-	TRBJ1-5	TGTGCCAGCAGTGAAGGGCAGCCCCAGCATTTT	CASSEGQPQHF
TRBD1	TRBV12-3/TRBV12-4	once	TRBJ2-5	TGTGCCAGCAGTTTGACAGGGGAGACCCAGTACTTC	CASSLTGETQYF
-	TRBV18	-	TRBJ2-5	TGTGCCAGCTCACCATCGTCTACCCCCGAGACCCAGTACTTC	CASSPSSTPETQYF
TRBD1	TRBV2	once	TRBJ2-6	TGTGCCAGCAGTGAGGACAGGGCTGGGGCCAACGTCCTGACTTTC	CASSEDRAGANVLTF
TRBD1	TRBV19	-	TRBJ2-3	TGTGCCAGTAGCGGGACAGGGGGCTATGATGATACGCAGTATTTT	CASSGTGGYDDTQYF
TRBD1	TRBV19	once	TRBJ1-1	TGTGCCAGTAGTAAAACCAGGGGGGAAGCTTTCTTT	CASSKTRGEAFF
TRBD1	TRBV28	-	TRBJ1-5	TGTGCCAGCAGCGAGGGGACAGCTTATAGCAATCAGCCCCAGCATTTT	CASSEGTAYSNQPQHF
-	TRBV2	-	TRBJ2-7	TGTGCCAGCAACAGGGAAGGATCCTACGAGCAGTACTTC	CASNREGSYEQYF
-	TRBV5-4	once	TRBJ2-1	TGTGCCAGCAGCTTGGCCGGGTGGGGGAATGAGCAGTTCTTC	CASSLAGWGNEQFF
-	TRBV29-1	-	TRBJ1-4	TGCAGCGTTGGGCGGGGCCGTAATGAAAAACTGTTTTTT	CSVGRGRNEKLFF
TRBD2	TRBV18	-	TRBJ2-1	TGTGCCAGCTCACCGGGACTAGACAGGAATGAGCAGTTCTTC	CASSPGLDRNEQFF
TRBD2	TRBV27	-	TRBJ2-3	TGTGCCAGCAGTTCTCCTAAGACTAGCGGGGGGCCCGGCGATACGCAGTATTTT	CASSSPKTSGGPGDTQYF
TRBD1	TRBV7-7	-	TRBJ2-5	TGTGCTAGCAGCTTGACAGGGGGCGGAGAGACCCAGTACTTC	CASSLTGGGETQYF
-	TRBV7-2	-	TRBJ2-4	TGTGCCAGCAGCTTGCGGACGGGTATCTTGTCGGGGAAAAACATTCAGTACTTC	CASSLRTGILSGKNIQYF
-	TRBV3-1/TRBV3-2	-	TRBJ2-3	TGTGCCAGCACTGATAAGGGACACCACATTTTCACAGATACGCAGTATTTT	CASTDKGHHIFTDTQYF
-	TRBV5-1	-	TRBJ2-5	TGCGCCAGCAGCTTGGACTTAGAGGAGACCCAGTACTTC	CASSLDLEETQYF
TRBD1	TRBV3-1/TRBV3-2	-	TRBJ2-5	TGTGCCAGCAGCAGAAATCCGGGGACAGGGGATGGGGAGACCCAGTACTTC	CASSRNPGTGDGETQYF
-	TRBV15	-	TRBJ1-4	TGTGCCACCAGCAGAGCCCAGGCTACAACTAATGAAAAACTGTTTTTT	CATSRAQATTNEKLFF
-	TRBV28	-	TRBJ2-3	TGTGCCAGCAAAAGACGGGGCCCACCCCGCACAGATACGCAGTATTTT	CASKRRGPPRTDTQYF
TRBD2	TRBV3-1/TRBV3-2	-	TRBJ2-1	TGTGCCACCCTGACTAGCGGGGTGGGCTACAATGAGCAGTTCTTC	CATLTSGVGYNEQFF
TRBD1	TRBV5-1	-	TRBJ1-2	TGCGCCAGCAGCTTGGACAGGGGTAAGGGCTACACCTTC	CASSLDRGKGYTF
TRBD1	TRBV14	once	TRBJ1-1	TGTGCCAGCAGCCAAGATATTGGGACAGGGTTGAACACTGAAGCTTTCTTT	CASSQDIGTGLNTEAFF
-	TRBV6-5	few	TRBJ1-2	TGTGCCAGCTCGAAGGTTAACTATGGCTACACCTTC	CASSKVNYGYTF
TRBD1	TRBV6-1	-	TRBJ2-7	TGTGCCAGCAGTGGCCAAGGGACAGGGTTCTCCTACGAGCAGTACTTC	CASSGQGTGFSYEQYF
TRBD2	TRBV7-2	-	TRBJ2-3	TGTGCCAGCAGCCAGCGGGGGGGCACAGATACGCAGTATTTT	CASSQRGGTDTQYF
-	TRBV9	-	TRBJ1-2	TGTGCCAGCAGCGTAGGGGTGGGGTATGGCTACACCTTC	CASSVGVGYGYTF
-	TRBV28	-	TRBJ1-4	TGTGCCAGCAGTTTATCGGGGTCAGATGAAAAACTGTTTTTT	CASSLSGSDEKLFF
TRBD2	TRBV27	-	TRBJ2-5	TGTGCCAGCAGGAAATGGACTAGCGGGGAAACGAAAGAGACCCAGTACTTC	CASRKWTSGETKETQYF